This T cell receptor (beta chain) was profiled in a study of blood T cell repertoires in COVID-19 (dated by TCRdb to 2018 to 2020). In the study overall: Collaborator samples came from the United States, Italy and Spain and covered acute and convalescent phases of COVID-19. The material from the prospective study consisted of cDNA or gDNA derived from T cells, B-cell-depleted T cells, or PBMCs. Subjects who had been exposed to COVID-19, were actively infected with it, or had recovered from it provided the deeply sampled blood TCRbeta repertoires that made up the dataset. The repertoires were made available in a free public database intended to serve as a resource for research on the immune response to SARS-CoV-2. The samples were drawn from two sources: the first 160 participants of the ongoing ImmuneRACE study, and 1,254 subjects contributed by 6 global collaborators. A de-identified subject ID, COVID-19 status, age in years and sex were almost always included in the sample metadata. HLA class I and class II types, where available, came from metadata supplied by the sample provider rather than from assay-based typing. What the study reported, not specific to this receptor: The quantity of clinical and demographic metadata differed by source and by participant and was supplied without curation.

The immunoSEQ Assay, a bias-controlled multiplex PCR, was used to amplify TCRbeta CDR3 regions from genomic DNA. Turning to the authors' computational methods: Nucleated cell counts per sample were estimated from amplification of reference gene primers within the assay. To quantify the absolute abundance of each unique TCRbeta CDR3 rearrangement, sequence reads were collapsed and filtered. For each sample, productive Simpson clonality was calculated as the square root of Simpson's diversity index across productive rearrangements. The table comes from immuneACCESS by way of TCRdb, which keeps in-frame sequences with V and J called. Part of the clones is missing from these tables; in studies checked, under half for an unresolved V gene and the rest for unknown reasons. V and J calls and clone size are given by that table; D and trimming were obtained from the DNA. This sample comprises tens of thousands of clones, around 77% of them detected only once. The ten largest clones take up about 20% of the sample.

On this clone itself: No cognate antigen has been identified for it. It has no much larger one-base neighbor in the sample; base qualities were not kept.

The collaborating institutions used their own protocols to collect whole blood in K2EDTA tubes. For TCRbeta analysis, collaborators shipped samples as frozen whole blood, isolated PBMCs, or DNA extracted from either of those sample types. CDR1 and CDR2 are read off the germline V gene (reference sequence) as LNHDA and SQIVND. CDR3 length: 16 amino acids, cysteine to phenylalanine. Here the CDR3 DNA is all that survives: 48 bases in frame from base 1. Trimming removed 0 bases from V and 1 base from J; the gene matches leave 4 bases unexplained. Material: peripheral blood. The TCR comes from an elderly man with active or convalescent COVID-19. The chain joins TRBV19 to TRBJ1-1; 8 central nucleotides agree with TRBD1. The CDR3 reads CASSIDSRGRNTEAFF. The nucleotide sequence is given as TGTGCCAGTAGTATAGATTCCAGGGGGCGGAACACTGAAGCTTTCTTT.